Listed below are T cell receptor beta chains from one sample, sequenced in a study of response to subunit inactivated influenza vaccine. TCRdb called the RT-PCR reads again in MiXCR, with one record for every CDR3 protein. This table has hundreds of thousands of distinct CDR3 sequences, less than 20% appearing once. Sample: PBMCs from blood, taken 5 to 6 days after vaccination. The origin of the receptors is a man aged 50-59 years who received an inactivated influenza vaccine. Both conserved end residues are part of each CDR3. Fields, in order: J gene, D gene, clone size, V gene, CDR3 protein, CDR3 DNA. A D gene is named only where the DNA matches it firmly. Part of the rows lack a size; the others show once, few, many or a class for expanded clones.

TRBJ2-3,.,few,TRBV28,CASRRVGTDTQYF,TGTGCCAGCAGAAGGGTCGGCACAGATACGCAGTATTTT
TRBJ1-1,.,few,TRBV5-1,CASGGSNSQYTEAFF,TGCGCCAGCGGTGGGTCGAATTCACAGTACACTGAAGCTTTCTTT
TRBJ2-7,.,few,TRBV10-2,CASLRPDSAYEQYF,TGCGCCAGTTTACGCCCGGACAGCGCCTACGAGCAGTACTTC
TRBJ2-7,TRBD1,few,TRBV3-1,CASSHWDRPSYEQYF,TGTGCCAGCAGCCACTGGGACAGACCTTCTTACGAGCAGTACTTC
TRBJ1-2,TRBD1,few,TRBV6-5,CASSYGQGGAYGYTF,TGTGCCAGCAGTTACGGACAGGGAGGAGCCTATGGCTACACCTTC
TRBJ2-7,.,few,TRBV5-4,CASSDMDAYEQYF,TGTGCCAGCAGCGATATGGACGCCTACGAGCAGTACTTC
TRBJ2-2,TRBD2,.,TRBV20-1,CSARGTSGRNTGELFF,TGCAGTGCTAGAGGGACTAGCGGTAGGAACACCGGGGAGCTGTTTTTT
TRBJ2-7,TRBD2,.,TRBV4-3,CASSQDKETSDEQYF,TGCGCCAGCAGCCAAGATAAGGAGACTAGCGACGAGCAGTACTTC
TRBJ1-5,.,.,TRBV10-3,CAISLQDGNQPQHF,TGTGCCATCAGTTTACAGGATGGCAATCAGCCCCAGCATTTT
TRBJ2-7,.,few,TRBV9,CASSVGQASYEQYF,TGTGCCAGCAGCGTAGGCCAGGCATCCTACGAGCAGTACTTC